The 32 T cell receptor beta chains below come from one sample, sequenced in a study of blood T cell repertoires in COVID-19. The assay was immunoSEQ multiplex PCR, and TCRdb's table has in-frame clones only and misses some. This table holds 200,000 to 250,000 clones, approximately 82% found once. Sequencing was performed on peripheral blood. Source of these receptors: an elderly woman with acute or convalescent COVID-19.

This rearrangement joins TRBV6-5 to TRBJ1-2; the match to TRBD1 covers 8 bases. The CDR3 totals 11 residues. V lost 8 bases and J lost 4; bases outside the gene matches: 0. The germline V gene has CDR1 MNHEY and CDR2 SVGAGI. The CDR3 coding sequence is TGTGCCAGCGACAGGGGCTATGGCTACACCTTC. Its protein product is CASDRGYGYTF.

This clone has more than one count but fewer than ten. V usage is TRBV5-4 and J usage is TRBJ1-2; perhaps TRBD1 as D (5 bases). Germline V lookup: CDR1 SGHNT, CDR2 YYREEE (reference sequence). V was shortened by 1 base and J by 7 bases, with 11 bases between the two germline ends. This CDR3 spans 13 amino acids. This CDR3 is CASSLRQGGGYTF. DNA of the CDR3: TGTGCCAGCAGCTTGAGGCAGGGCGGTGGCTACACCTTC.

This clone was picked up a small number of times. The chain recombines TRBV12-5 with TRBJ1-1; a possible D gene is TRBD1 (5 bases). The length of the CDR3 is 14 residues. Germline loops: CDR1 LGHNT, CDR2 FRNRAP. Trimming stripped 3 bases from V and 4 bases from J, with 12 bases between. The CDR3 DNA is TGTGCTAGTGGTTTCTGGGGGGTGAGCACTGAAGCTTTCTTT. Translation: CASGFWGVSTEAFF. Together with reference TRBV12-5 and TRBJ1-1, the CDR3 gives the full variable domain: DARVTQTPRHKVTEMGQEVTMRCQPILGHNTVFWYRQTMMQGLELLAYFRNRAPLDDSGMPKDRFSAEMPDATLATLKIQPSEPRDSAVYFCASGFWGVSTEAFFGQGTRLTVV.

About this clone itself: The sample contains more than one DNA sequence encoding this CDR3. The chain links TRBV6-5 to TRBJ1-1, with 8 bases lining up with TRBD1. V lost 6 bases, J lost 5 bases, and 2 bases stayed unmatched. The CDR3 runs 12 residues. Germline-derived CDR1 and CDR2 are MNHEY and SVGAGI. CDR3 nucleotide sequence: TGTGCCAGCAGACGGACAGGGACTGAAGCTTTCTTT. Translating it yields CASRRTGTEAFF.

The chain employs TRBV28 and TRBJ2-7, with D perhaps matching TRBD2 (6 bases). Trimming removed 3 bases at V and 7 bases at J, with 10 bases between. The CDR3 runs to 12 residues. The germline V gene has CDR1 MDHEN and CDR2 SYDVKM. Here the CDR3 reads CASSFAGGEQYF. CDR3 in DNA: TGTGCCAGCAGTTTTGCCGGAGGGGAGCAGTACTTC. The variable domain in full, completed from reference TRBV28 and TRBJ2-7, reads DVKVTQSSRYLVKRTGEKVFLECVQDMDHENMFWYRQDPGLGLRLIYFSYDVKMKEKGDIPEGYSVSREKKERFSLILESASTNQTSMYLCASSFAGGEQYFGPGTRLTVT.

The genes are TRBV6-5 and TRBJ1-1, with D maybe TRBD1 (6 bases). The CDR3 extends over 14 amino acids. Germline CDR1 reads MNHEY; CDR2 reads SVGAGI. Deletions cut 7 bases from V and 4 bases from J, with 16 bases between. The CDR3 nucleotides are TGTGCCAGCACCTGGACAGAGGGTGGCACTGAAGCTTTCTTT. It yields the protein CASTWTEGGTEAFF.

This chain joins TRBV7-8 and TRBJ2-3; TRBD2 is a possible D gene (7 bases). In germline, CDR1 is SGHVS, CDR2 FQNEAQ. The CDR3 covers 15 residues. Trimming removed 5 bases from V and 3 bases from J, with 15 bases in between. The CDR3 coding sequence is TGTGCCAGCAGCGTGTTGGCGGGGGCTACAGATACGCAGTATTTT. Translating it yields CASSVLAGATDTQYF.

This clone came up a few times. J is TRBJ2-3 and V is TRBV5-1, with TRBD2 matching over 7 bases. The CDR3 extends over 15 amino acids. In germline, CDR1 is SGHRS, CDR2 YFSETQ. Trimming took 4 bases from V and 0 from J; bases not matched to a gene: 5. The CDR3 region has the DNA TGCGCCAGCAGCCCCAGCGGGGCGAGCACAGATACGCAGTATTTT. This codes for CASSPSGASTDTQYF.

In its sample, this clone was seen a few times. The chain uses TRBV15 and TRBJ2-3, with D possibly being TRBD1 (6 bases). The ends were cut back, 0 bases at V and 4 bases at J, with 11 bases in the middle. Per germline, CDR1 LNHNV and CDR2 YYDKDF (reference sequence). CDR3 length: 15 amino acids. CDR3 in amino acids: CATSRDRRGPDTQYF. DNA of the CDR3: TGTGCCACCAGCAGAGATCGCAGGGGCCCAGATACGCAGTATTTT.

The rearrangement links TRBV2 to TRBJ1-3; no clear D. The V end lost 6 bases, the J end lost 4 bases, and 7 bases lay between the germline ends. CDR3 size: 12 residues. Per germline, CDR1 SNHLY and CDR2 FYNNEI. The CDR3 DNA reads as TGTGCCAGCAGCTTCCGGGGAAACACCATATATTTT. It is translated as CASSFRGNTIYF.

This clone was seen a few times. V is TRBV5-1 and J is TRBJ1-2; TRBD1 might be the D (6 bases). The V and J ends lost 0 bases and 3 bases respectively, with 15 bases between them. In germline, CDR1 is SGHRS, CDR2 YFSETQ. The length of the CDR3 is 16 residues. Written as DNA, the CDR3 is TGCGCCAGCAGCTTGGGAGGACAGATGATGGACTATGGCTACACCTTC. Its translation: CASSLGGQMMDYGYTF.

This chain links TRBV18 with TRBJ2-3; no clear D. Germline V gene lookup returns CDR1 KGHSH and CDR2 LQKENI. The CDR3 length is 13 residues. V was cut by 6 bases and J by 1 base, with 8 bases left in between. The CDR3 DNA is TGTGCCAGCTCTGACGCGGGCACAGATACGCAGTATTTT. It codes for CASSDAGTDTQYF.

The J gene is TRBJ1-1, the V gene TRBV5-1; 7 bases line up with TRBD1. The CDR3 extends over 15 amino acids. The V gene's germline CDR1 is SGHRS and CDR2 YFSETQ. V lost 0 bases and J lost 1; bases outside the gene matches: 3. The CDR3 is CASSLAGTANTEAFF. Written as DNA, the CDR3 is TGCGCCAGCAGCTTGGCAGGGACAGCGAACACTGAAGCTTTCTTT.

The chain employs TRBV29-1 and TRBJ1-1; 7 bases match TRBD1. Looked up from germline, CDR1 is SQVTM and CDR2 is ANQGSEA. The CDR3 is 14 amino acids. J lost 5 bases, V lost 3 bases, and 9 bases had no gene match. This CDR3 reads CSVDQTGSGTEAFF. For the CDR3, the DNA is TGCAGCGTTGACCAGACAGGGAGTGGGACTGAAGCTTTCTTT.

This chain uses TRBV19 with TRBJ1-5; 8 nucleotides align to TRBD1. The CDR3 has 14 amino acids. V lost 6 bases to trimming and J lost 1 base; unmatched junction nucleotides: 2. CDR1 is LNHDA, CDR2 SQIVND, per germline (reference sequence). The CDR3 reads CASRGTGSNQPQHF. CDR3 DNA sequence: TGTGCCAGTAGAGGGACAGGCAGCAATCAGCCCCAGCATTTT. The variable domain in full, with the rest retrieved from reference TRBV19 and TRBJ1-5, is DGGITQSPKYLFRKEGQNVTLSCEQNLNHDAMYWYRQDPGQGLRLIYYSQIVNDFQKGDIAEGYSVSREKKESFPLTVTSAQKNPTAFYLCASRGTGSNQPQHFGDGTRLSIL.

The chain carries TRBV19 and TRBJ2-4; D not certain. Germline V gives CDR1 LNHDA, CDR2 SQIVND (reference sequence). There are 16 residues in the CDR3. V was trimmed by 4 bases and J by 6 bases, leaving 19 bases between them. CDR3 sequence: CASSSQILIAGNIQYF. In DNA form, the CDR3 reads TGTGCCAGTAGTAGCCAGATTCTTATAGCCGGAAACATTCAGTACTTC.

The chain carries TRBV21-1 and TRBJ2-3; TRBD2, the table's D call, lacks a check against the DNA. TRBV21-1 is flagged as a pseudogene. The CDR3 spans 16 residues. Written as DNA, the CDR3 is TGTGCCAGCAGCAAAGGTAAAGCTCCCAGCACAGATACGCAGTATTTT. Translation gives CASSKGKAPSTDTQYF.

This sequence joins TRBV29-1 and TRBJ2-7, with TRBD2 matching over 8 bases. Germline V gives CDR1 SQVTM, CDR2 ANQGSEA. The ends lost 1 base at V and 3 bases at J; junction bases unmatched: 11. The CDR3 runs 16 residues. In nucleotides, the CDR3 is TGCAGCGTTGAAGTGGCGGGGGGTGTTCGTAACTACGAGCAGTACTTC. Protein sequence: CSVEVAGGVRNYEQYF.

To note about this clone: The junction shows a germline mismatch at one end, possibly a read error. The chain links TRBV7-9 to TRBJ1-2, with TRBD1 identical over 9 bases. The CDR3 is 13 residues long. From germline, CDR1 is SEHNR and CDR2 FQNEAQ (reference sequence). CDR3 amino acids: CASSPGTGRGPAF. The DNA of the CDR3 is TGTGCCAGCAGCCCCGGGACAGGGCGGGGGCCGGCCTTC.

The V call is TRBV7-9, the J call TRBJ2-3; 7 nucleotides agree with TRBD1. V trimming: 8 bases; J trimming: 2 bases; junction bases outside the gene matches: 16. The V gene's germline CDR1 is SEHNR and CDR2 FQNEAQ (reference sequence). The CDR3 sequence is 17 residues long. In nucleotides, the CDR3 is TGTGCCAGCGTATCGATAGGGACAGCCAAACTCACAGATACGCAGTATTTT. Amino acid sequence: CASVSIGTAKLTDTQYF.

The V call is TRBV7-3, the J call TRBJ2-7; 8 nucleotides match TRBD1. This CDR3 has 18 amino acids. Trimming took 2 bases from V and 7 from J; bases not matched to a gene: 19. Germline assignment: CDR1 SGHTA and CDR2 FQGTGA. The CDR3 DNA sequence: TGTGCCAGCAGCTTACTCCCCCCGGACAGGGAAGTATTGTGGGAGCAGTACTTC. Amino acids: CASSLLPPDREVLWEQYF.

The J gene is TRBJ1-1, the V gene TRBV5-6, with D perhaps TRBD1 (5 bases). Trimming took 4 bases from V and 1 from J, leaving 11 bases between them. The CDR3 runs 14 residues. Germline V lookup: CDR1 SGHDT, CDR2 YYEEEE. CDR3 coding DNA: TGTGCCAGCAGCCTAGGAGGGGAGAACACTGAAGCTTTCTTT. Amino acid sequence: CASSLGGENTEAFF.

The chain combines TRBV4-3 with TRBJ1-2, with TRBD1 matching over 7 bases. The CDR3 consists of 18 residues. The V gene end was trimmed by 0 bases and the J gene end by 0 bases; junction bases not matched to a gene: 10. Per the germline V gene, CDR1 is LGHNA and CDR2 is YSLEER. Here the CDR3 reads CASSQDGPGQWANYGYTF. DNA of the CDR3: TGCGCCAGCAGCCAAGATGGCCCGGGACAGTGGGCTAACTATGGCTACACCTTC.

This clone came up a few times. This sequence joins TRBV12-5 and TRBJ1-1, with 8 nucleotides matching TRBD1. J gave up 4 bases and V 9 bases, and 10 bases lay outside the gene matches. CDR3 size: 14 residues. Germline CDR1 reads LGHNT; CDR2 reads FRNRAP. CDR3 DNA sequence: TGTGCTAGCGGTCGGACAGGGCGTAGCACTGAAGCTTTCTTT. Translation gives CASGRTGRSTEAFF.

This chain joins TRBV15 and TRBJ2-1, with 7 positions matching TRBD2. This CDR3 spans 21 amino acids. Per germline, CDR1 LNHNV and CDR2 YYDKDF (reference sequence). V lost 0 bases to trimming and J lost 0 bases; unmatched junction nucleotides: 17. CDR3 sequence reads: CATSRELPGRVGPSSYNEQFF. In nucleotides, the CDR3 is TGTGCCACCAGCAGAGAGCTTCCGGGGAGGGTGGGGCCGAGCTCCTACAATGAGCAGTTCTTC.

CDR3 amino acids: CASSPPTGNGYTF. The CDR3 DNA sequence: TGCGCCAGCAGCCCACCGACAGGGAACGGCTACACCTTC. This sequence joins TRBV5-1 and TRBJ1-2; 7 bases match TRBD1. With V trimmed by 4 bases and J by 8 bases, 8 bases remained unmatched. CDR1 is SGHRS and CDR2 is YFSETQ in the germline V gene. This CDR3 contains 13 residues. The variable domain in full, completed from reference TRBV5-1 and TRBJ1-2, reads KAGVTQTPRYLIKTRGQQVTLSCSPISGHRSVSWYQQTPGQGLQFLFEYFSETQRNKGNFPGRFSGRQFSNSRSEMNVSTLELGDSALYLCASSPPTGNGYTFGSGTRLTVV.

The rearrangement uses TRBV12-3 or TRBV12-4 and TRBJ1-5, with D possibly TRBD1 on 5 matching bases. The V end was cut by 3 bases, the J end by 10 bases, with 13 bases between. CDR3 length: 13 residues. The chain's CDR3 is CASSLGQGSPQHF. As DNA, the CDR3 is TGTGCCAGCAGTTTGGGCCAGGGAAGTCCCCAGCATTTT.

V usage is TRBV11-3 and J usage is TRBJ1-3; 8 bases are a match to TRBD1. The V and J ends lost 5 bases and 7 bases, in that order; junction bases with no gene match: 7. CDR1 and CDR2 (germline): SGHNT, YENEEA. This CDR3 region has 14 residues. The chain's CDR3 is CASSPDRDVNTIYF. In nucleotides, the CDR3 is TGTGCCAGCAGCCCGGACAGGGATGTGAACACCATATATTTT.

The J gene is TRBJ1-5, the V gene TRBV7-8; a weak D match, TRBD1 (5 bases). Germline loops: CDR1 SGHVS, CDR2 FQNEAQ. The V end was cut by 5 bases, the J end by 4 bases, with 21 bases between. There are 17 residues in the CDR3. The CDR3: CASSQSRAAGGNQPQHF. As DNA, the CDR3 is TGTGCCAGCAGCCAGTCCAGGGCTGCCGGGGGGAATCAGCCCCAGCATTTT.

This clone was seen more than once but under ten times. A read error may account for a junction end that differs from germline. The genes are TRBV18 and TRBJ2-1; 12 bases are shared with TRBD2. This CDR3 is 16 amino acids long. In germline, CDR1 is KGHSH, CDR2 LQKENI. The CDR3 DNA is TGTGCCAGCTCCCCACGGACTAGCGGGGCTTACAATGAGCAGTTCTTC. Amino acid sequence: CASSPRTSGAYNEQFF.

The V and J genes are TRBV7-2 and TRBJ1-1, with D possibly matching TRBD1 (6 bases). The V end was cut by 7 bases, the J end by 1 base, with 16 bases between. Germline V gene sequence: CDR1 SGHTA, CDR2 FQGNSA. The CDR3 has 15 amino acids. The CDR3 region has the DNA TGTGCCAGCACCCTAGTCGGGGACAAGAACACTGAAGCTTTCTTT. This translates into CASTLVGDKNTEAFF.

The rearrangement links TRBV19 to TRBJ1-2, with 7 bases matching TRBD1. V gave up 7 bases and J gave up 5 bases; unmatched junction bases: 7. This CDR3 is 13 amino acids long. Germline lookup yields CDR1 LNHDA and CDR2 SQIVND (reference sequence). The CDR3 spells CASIGQATYGYTF. The DNA of the CDR3 is TGTGCCAGTATTGGACAGGCAACTTATGGCTACACCTTC.